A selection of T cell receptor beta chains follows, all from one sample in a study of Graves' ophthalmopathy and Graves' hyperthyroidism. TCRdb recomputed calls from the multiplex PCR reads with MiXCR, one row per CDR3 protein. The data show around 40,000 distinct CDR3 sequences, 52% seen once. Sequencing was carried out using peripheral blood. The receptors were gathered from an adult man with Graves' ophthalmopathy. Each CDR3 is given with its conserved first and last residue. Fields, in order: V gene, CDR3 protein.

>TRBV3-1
CASSQEDRAFYGYTF
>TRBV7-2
CASSLAAGSYNSPLHF
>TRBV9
CASSPRQGARSYEQYF
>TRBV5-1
CASSRRDSAHNEQFF
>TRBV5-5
CASSLVPGIGTDTQYF
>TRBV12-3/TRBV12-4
CASTPDRQETQYF
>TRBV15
CATSRSGTSRYYEQYF
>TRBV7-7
CASSLDRGDTDTQYF
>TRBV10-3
CAISGTGSNNEKLFF
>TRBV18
CASSPKDRNHGYTF
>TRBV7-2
CASSLLAGNNEQFF
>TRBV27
CASSSREQGKSEQFF
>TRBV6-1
CASRSKTGSGPQHF
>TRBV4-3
CASSQDRGETQYF
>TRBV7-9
CASSLASAQSWGYTF
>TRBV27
CASRQGFYSPLHF
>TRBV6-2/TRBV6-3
CASSTMNYGYTF
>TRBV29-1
CSVTDWRTGELFF
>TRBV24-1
CATGDRGMTGELFF
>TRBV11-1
CASTSSGTESDTQYF
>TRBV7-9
CASSSYLNSDTQYF
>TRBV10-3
CAISESDSHPLHF
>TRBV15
CATSRGRQGNEKLFF
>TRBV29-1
CSVEETSKQYF
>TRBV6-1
CASRGQGSTEAFF
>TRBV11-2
CASSKGSSYELFF
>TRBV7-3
CASSMSVNTEAFF
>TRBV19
CASSIDRGEKLFF
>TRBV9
CASSVGGTKNIQYF
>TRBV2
CASRSGYSNQPQHF
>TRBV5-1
CASSFWTGGNYGYTF
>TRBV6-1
CASSESAGKVYTEAFF
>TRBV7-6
CASSSFPGLDYANTGELFF
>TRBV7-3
CASSLTSREGIAFF
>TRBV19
CASSILDTGELYF
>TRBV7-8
CASSPGGLAGGVTTETQYF
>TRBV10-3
CAISEILNQPQHF
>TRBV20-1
CSAGPLRGNQPQHF
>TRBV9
CASRWTRVSGNQPQHF
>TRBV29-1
CSVRQGAYEQYF
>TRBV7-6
CASSLDPGGQGTYEQYF
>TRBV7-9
CASSLASTEKLFFGSGTQYF
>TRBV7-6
CASSFSGRDEQFF